This is a list of T cell receptor beta chains from one sample in a study of blood T cell repertoires in COVID-19. Some clones are missing from TCRdb's copy, which holds only in-frame ones; the method was immunoSEQ multiplex PCR. The table lists 210,000 or so clones, roughly nine tenths of them singletons. The sequenced sample was peripheral blood. The receptors originated from a woman between 45 and 65 years old with acute or convalescent COVID-19. Each CDR3 is given with its conserved first and last residue. A D gene is named only where the DNA matches it firmly. Clone size is not always given. Where it is, it says once, few, many or a class for expanded clones.

>TRBJ1-1|NA|TRBV18|NA
TGTGCCAGCTCTCCCTACACAGGTGGTATCACTGAAGCTTTCTTT
CASSPYTGGITEAFF
>TRBJ2-5|TRBD2|TRBV7-2|NA
TGTGCCAGCAGCTTCCAGGGGACTAGCGGGGGGCCGGAGACCCAGTACTTC
CASSFQGTSGGPETQYF
>TRBJ1-2|TRBD1|TRBV10-2|NA
TGCGCCACCAGACAGGGGGCGGGTCACGGCTACACCTTC
CATRQGAGHGYTF
>TRBJ1-5|NA|TRBV23-1|NA
TGCGCCAGCAGTCAATCTTACAGGGAACAATATAGCAATCAGCCCCAGCATTTT
CASSQSYREQYSNQPQHF
>TRBJ1-5|NA|TRBV19|NA
TGTGCCAGTAGTGGTAGACAGGCGGAAAGACAACAGCCCCAGCATTTT
CASSGRQAERQQPQHF
>TRBJ1-5|NA|TRBV6-2/TRBV6-3|NA
TGTGCCAGCAGCCACACCTCGACCCAGGGGAAGCCCCAGCATTTT
CASSHTSTQGKPQHF
>TRBJ1-6|NA|TRBV10-3|NA
TGTGCCATCAGACTCCAGGGAGGCAATTCACCCCTCCACTTT
CAIRLQGGNSPLHF
>TRBJ1-6|NA|TRBV11-3|NA
TGTGCCAGCAGCTTAGGGGGGGATTCACCCCTCCACTTT
CASSLGGDSPLHF
>TRBJ2-1|TRBD2|TRBV14|NA
TGTGCCAGCAGCCAAGGGGGTAGCGGGAGAAAGCAGTTCTTC
CASSQGGSGRKQFF
>TRBJ1-4|NA|TRBV30|NA
TGTGCCTGGAGTGTGCGGCCGACTAATGAAAAACTGTTTTTT
CAWSVRPTNEKLFF
>TRBJ2-7|NA|TRBV19|once
TGTGCCAGTAGTATTTACATTCTCGCCGAGCAGTACTTC
CASSIYILAEQYF
>TRBJ1-5|TRBD1|TRBV19|NA
TGTGCCAGTAGTATCCCACTCCGGGACAGACTCAATCAGCCCCAGCATTTT
CASSIPLRDRLNQPQHF
>TRBJ2-5|NA|TRBV18|NA
TGTGCCAGCTCACCACCTGTGCAGGGTGTCGGGCAGACCCAGTACTTC
CASSPPVQGVGQTQYF
>TRBJ1-5|NA|TRBV4-1|NA
TGCGCCAGCAGCCAACAGGGAAATTGGAATCAGCCCCAGCATTTT
CASSQQGNWNQPQHF
>TRBJ1-4|NA|TRBV19|NA
TGTGCCAGCATAGGTGACCGAGGAGGGGAAAAACTGTTTTTT
CASIGDRGGEKLFF
>TRBJ2-2|TRBD1|TRBV7-2|NA
TGTGCCAGCAGCTGGGGACAGTTCGGGGAGCTGTTTTTT
CASSWGQFGELFF
>TRBJ2-1|NA|TRBV11-2|NA
TGTGCCAGCAGCTTGAGATTAAATGGAGACAATGAGCAGTTCTTC
CASSLRLNGDNEQFF
>TRBJ2-7|NA|TRBV19|NA
TGTGCCAGTAGTATCCGGCAGGGGTACGAGCAGTACTTC
CASSIRQGYEQYF
>TRBJ1-4|NA|TRBV19|NA
TGTGCCAGTAGTGGAAACGACAGGGAAAAACTGTTTTTT
CASSGNDREKLFF
>TRBJ2-3|NA|TRBV27|NA
TGTGCCAGCAGTTTCCTCCTTTCGGGGGGCACAGATACGCAGTATTTT
CASSFLLSGGTDTQYF
>TRBJ1-6|NA|TRBV27|NA
TGTGCCAGCAGTTCAGGGGTCTCCACTTATAATTCACCCCTCCACTTT
CASSSGVSTYNSPLHF
>TRBJ2-1|NA|TRBV4-1|NA
TGCGCCAGCAGCCAAGATCCGGCGGCCTCCTCCTACAATGAGCAGTTCTTC
CASSQDPAASSYNEQFF
>TRBJ1-1|TRBD1|TRBV19|NA
TGTGCCAGTAGCTTTCGAGACAGGGCCGAAGCTTTCTTT
CASSFRDRAEAFF
>TRBJ1-4|TRBD1|TRBV11-2|NA
TGTGCCAGCAGCCGAGGACAGGGGAGTGAAAAACTGTTTTTT
CASSRGQGSEKLFF
>TRBJ1-3|NA|TRBV18|NA
TGTGCCAGCTCACCCGGACTGGTCTCTGGAAACACCATATATTTT
CASSPGLVSGNTIYF
>TRBJ2-7|TRBD2|TRBV11-2|once
TGTGCCAGCAGCGCGTCTAGCGGGGCTTACGAGCAGTACTTC
CASSASSGAYEQYF
>TRBJ1-2|NA|TRBV7-2|NA
TGTGCCAGCAGCTTAAGGCAAACAGGGTCAGGTGGCTACACCTTC
CASSLRQTGSGGYTF
>TRBJ2-5|TRBD2|TRBV6-2/TRBV6-3|NA
TGTGCCAGCAGTACACCTCTAGCGGGAGTATTTAAGACCCAGTACTTC
CASSTPLAGVFKTQYF
>TRBJ2-1|NA|TRBV4-3|once
TGCGCCAGCAGCCCGGACACCTCATACAATGAGCAGTTCTTC
CASSPDTSYNEQFF
>TRBJ2-1|NA|TRBV13|NA
TGTGCCAGCAGCTCCTCAGGTTACCGCTACAATGAGCAGTTCTTC
CASSSSGYRYNEQFF
>TRBJ2-1|NA|TRBV30|NA
TGTGCCTGGAGTAAATCTGGCGGGGACCCCTACAATGAGCAGTTCTTC
CAWSKSGGDPYNEQFF
>TRBJ2-7|TRBD1|TRBV6-2/TRBV6-3|few
TGTGCCAGCAGTTTCCGACAGGGCCCATGGGGGAAGTACTTC
CASSFRQGPWGKYF
>TRBJ2-3|TRBD2|TRBV7-2|NA
TGTGCCAGCAGACTTGCGGCGGCGGGGGAGGTGGGGACGCAGTATTTT
CASRLAAAGEVGTQYF
>TRBJ1-5|TRBD1|TRBV4-2|few
TGTGCCAGCAGCCAAGGGCAGGGGGACCAGCCCCAGCATTTT
CASSQGQGDQPQHF
>TRBJ2-3|TRBD1|TRBV13|NA
TGTGCCAGCAGCCTCAATAGGTGGGACAGCCCTAGCACAGATACGCAGTATTTT
CASSLNRWDSPSTDTQYF
>TRBJ1-2|NA|TRBV30|NA
TGTGCCTGGAGTGTCGAGAAAAACTATGGCTACACCTTC
CAWSVEKNYGYTF
>TRBJ2-7|TRBD2|TRBV19|few
TGTGCCAGTACGGATTTTGGCGGGGGATCCTACGAGCAGTACTTC
CASTDFGGGSYEQYF
>TRBJ2-2|NA|TRBV3-1/TRBV3-2|once
TGTGCCAGCAGCCCCATTCTAGCGAACACCGGGGAGCTGTTTTTT
CASSPILANTGELFF
>TRBJ2-7|NA|TRBV7-6|NA
TGTGCCAGCAGCTTACAGCCGGACAGCGCCTACGAGCAGTACTTC
CASSLQPDSAYEQYF
>TRBJ2-1|NA|TRBV11-3|once
TGTGCCAGCAGCTCCAACAGGGTAGGCAATGAGCAGTTCTTC
CASSSNRVGNEQFF
>TRBJ2-5|NA|TRBV5-1|NA
TGCGCCAGCAGCCCAACGCCGGGGGTAGGGGAGACCCAGTACTTC
CASSPTPGVGETQYF
>TRBJ2-1|NA|TRBV7-6|NA
TGTGCCAGCAGCTTAGGTCGGCGGAATGAGCAGTTCTTC
CASSLGRRNEQFF
>TRBJ1-2|NA|TRBV12-3/TRBV12-4|NA
TGTGCCACCGCGGCGGGGGGCAACTATGGCTACACCTTC
CATAAGGNYGYTF
>TRBJ1-4|TRBD1|TRBV6-5|NA
TGTGCCAGCAGTAGCGGGACAGGGGTTGAAAAACTGTTTTTT
CASSSGTGVEKLFF
>TRBJ2-3|TRBD1|TRBV28|NA
TGTGCCAGCAGTCGACAGGGGGCGCAGACAGATACGCAGTATTTT
CASSRQGAQTDTQYF
>TRBJ2-2|NA|TRBV9|NA
TGTGCCAGCAATAGCGGAGCCGGGGACGGGGAGCTGTTTTTT
CASNSGAGDGELFF
>TRBJ1-5|NA|TRBV10-3|NA
TGTGCCATCAGTGAGTCGGGGCGGGGGGCGGCACAGCATTTT
CAISESGRGAAQHF
>TRBJ2-3|NA|TRBV9|NA
TGTGCCAGCAGAGGGCAGGGTAGCACAGATACGCAGTATTTT
CASRGQGSTDTQYF
>TRBJ2-2|NA|TRBV19|NA
TGTGCCAGTAGTATAGTCGGGGGAACCGGCGGGGAGCTGTTTTTT
CASSIVGGTGGELFF
>TRBJ2-7|TRBD1|TRBV10-2|NA
TGCGCCAGCAGGGGGACAGGGCGTTCCTACGAGCAGTACTTC
CASRGTGRSYEQYF
>TRBJ1-1|NA|TRBV19|NA
TGTGCCAGTAGTATAGATGCCCCAGGGGACACTGAAGCTTTCTTT
CASSIDAPGDTEAFF
>TRBJ1-1|NA|TRBV6-2/TRBV6-3|NA
TGTGCCAGCAGTTCAGGGTTTGGCACTGAAGCTTTCTTT
CASSSGFGTEAFF
>TRBJ1-1|TRBD1|TRBV29-1|NA
TGCAGCGCAGAGGGACAGGTGAACACTGAAGCTTTCTTT
CSAEGQVNTEAFF
>TRBJ1-2|NA|TRBV3-1/TRBV3-2|NA
TGTGCCAGCAGCCAAGCGCCCATGGCTTGGACCTTC
CASSQAPMAWTF
>TRBJ1-5|NA|TRBV6-6|NA
TGTGCCAGCAGTAACAGGGACAGCAATCAGCCCCAGCATTTT
CASSNRDSNQPQHF
>TRBJ1-4|NA|TRBV30|NA
TGTGCCTGGAGGTTAGGGGATGAAAAACTGTTTTTT
CAWRLGDEKLFF
>TRBJ1-1|NA|TRBV19|NA
TGTGCCAGTAGTATAGTATCGGGGGGCTGGAGAAACACTGAAGCTTTCTTT
CASSIVSGGWRNTEAFF
>TRBJ1-2|NA|TRBV11-3|NA
TGTGCCAGCAGCGAGGGTTATGGCTACACCTTC
CASSEGYGYTF
>TRBJ2-2|NA|TRBV11-3|NA
TGTGCCAGCAGCCCAGGGAACACCGGGGAGCTGTTTTTT
CASSPGNTGELFF
>TRBJ2-3|TRBD2|TRBV28|NA
TGTGCCAGCAGTTCCCCAGCGGGGGGGCTGGATACGCAGTATTTT
CASSSPAGGLDTQYF